This TCR beta chain derives from a study of cytomegalovirus exposure and HLA in healthy donors. In this sample, this clone turned up once. V lost 5 bases and J 4 bases, leaving 17 bases between the germline ends. Germline CDR1 reads MNHEY; CDR2 reads SVGAGI. The CDR3 totals 15 residues. Primers for the PCR totalled 60 Vbeta and 13 Jbeta. Repertoires were generated with immunoSEQ multiplex PCR, while TCRdb's copy carries only in-frame clones and drops some. The sample lists about 64,000 clones, less than 70% seen once, with approximately 3% in the top ten. The source material was PBMCs. The J gene is TRBJ1-1, the V gene TRBV6-5; a weak D match, TRBD1 (5 bases). This clonotype was sampled from a woman between 45 and 65 years old in good health and CMV-seronegative. In DNA form, the CDR3 reads TGTGCCAGCAGTCCCTCAGCGGGGGGGATCACTGAAGCTTTCTTT. It yields the protein CASSPSAGGITEAFF.